These 4 T cell receptor beta chains were all obtained from the same sample, sequenced in a study of blood T cells in healthy people across ages. A sample-barcoded 5' primer and a J-beta primer mix were used in a second PCR of about 7 to 12 cycles. TCRdb re-called the 5' RACE reads with MiXCR, one entry per CDR3 protein. The sample holds about 570,000 distinct CDR3 sequences; roughly a quarter are singletons and the top ten take 3% to 4%. This sample also belongs to another study, concerning T cells of mothers and their children.

The sample consisted of blood. The receptors here all came from a boy under 10 years old in good health.

The chain employs TRBV27 and TRBJ1-5, with D possibly TRBD1 on 5 matching bases. The V gene's germline CDR1 is MNHEY and CDR2 SMNVEV (reference sequence). Trimming took off 6 bases at V and 9 bases at J, with 12 bases between the two ends. This CDR3 is 12 amino acids long. CDR3 in DNA: TGTGCCAGCAGAACCGGGGCATTGCCCCAGCATTTT. Encoded protein: CASRTGALPQHF.

The rearrangement joins TRBV6-5 to TRBJ1-2, with 12 bases aligning to TRBD1. CDR3 length: 15 residues. Losses at the gene ends were 4 bases for V and 5 bases for J; bases not matched to a gene: 5. Germline V lookup: CDR1 MNHEY, CDR2 SVGAGI. The DNA of the CDR3 is TGTGCCAGCAGTTCACCGGGACAGGGGGCTTATGGCTACACCTTC. It translates to CASSSPGQGAYGYTF.

The V gene is TRBV20-1, the J gene TRBJ2-3; a weak D match, TRBD2 (5 bases). The CDR3 is made up of 12 amino acids. From germline, CDR1 is DFQATT and CDR2 SNEGSKA (reference sequence). Trimming stripped 2 bases from V and 5 bases from J, with 8 bases between. CDR3 coding DNA: TGCAGTGCTAGAAGGGAGCGAGATACGCAGTATTTT. Amino acid sequence: CSARRERDTQYF.

The chain employs TRBV29-1 and TRBJ2-7; maybe TRBD1 (5 bases). The CDR3 loop spans 12 amino acids. Trimming pared 7 bases from V and 2 bases from J, leaving 12 bases between. Germline V lookup: CDR1 SQVTM, CDR2 ANQGSEA. CDR3 sequence: CSALRDTYEQYF. In DNA, the CDR3 is TGCAGCGCCCTCAGGGATACCTACGAGCAGTACTTC.